The T cell receptor (beta chain) under discussion was sequenced for a study of blood T cell dynamics during melanoma immunotherapy. Per the germline V gene, CDR1 is GTSNPN and CDR2 is SVGIG (reference sequence). Trimming pared 1 base from V and 3 bases from J, leaving 9 bases between. The CDR3 loop spans 13 amino acids. Indicated time point: pre-treatment baseline. Using immunoSEQ multiplex PCR, the repertoire was profiled, and TCRdb retains in-frame clones only, with some absent. The sample has roughly 5,400 clones; around nine tenths are singletons. The clonotype comes from a human donor with melanoma. The chain joins TRBV30 to TRBJ1-2; tentative D call: TRBD1 (6 bases). The starting material was blood, obtained from a patient treated with checkpoint blockade. This CDR3 reads CAWSGDTYYGYTF. The CDR3 nucleotides are TGTGCCTGGAGTGGGGACACCTACTATGGCTACACCTTC.